The T cell receptor beta chain described here comes from a study of blood T cell repertoires in COVID-19. Study summary: The cDNA or gDNA used as material had been derived from T cells, B-cell-depleted T cells, or PBMCs.

The study assigned cohorts using participant-reported clinical history. Donors in Cohort 3 who had recovered were those with two negative PCRs, healthcare professional clearance, or resolution of their symptoms. CDR1 is SGHNT and CDR2 is YYREEE in the germline V gene (reference sequence). The germline V and J ends were trimmed by 4 bases and 5 bases, with 9 bases remaining between them. The CDR3 totals 12 residues. The data were produced by immunoSEQ multiplex PCR, yet TCRdb's version contains in-frame clones alone and is incomplete. The sample lists 300,000 or so clones; 87% were seen once. The rearrangement joins TRBV5-4 to TRBJ1-1; D remains unclear. The origin of this receptor is a woman aged 30 to 39 who had recovered from COVID-19. The material sequenced was PBMCs or T cells enriched from blood (not recorded which). The CDR3 reads CASSAPSTEAFF. CDR3 DNA: TGTGCCAGCAGCGCCCCTAGTACTGAAGCTTTCTTT. Drawing the rest from reference TRBV5-4 and TRBJ1-1, the complete variable domain is ETGVTQSPTHLIKTRGQQVTLRCSSQSGHNTVSWYQQALGQGPQFIFQYYREEENGRGNFPPRFSGLQFPNYSSELNVNALELDDSALYLCASSAPSTEAFFGQGTRLTVV.